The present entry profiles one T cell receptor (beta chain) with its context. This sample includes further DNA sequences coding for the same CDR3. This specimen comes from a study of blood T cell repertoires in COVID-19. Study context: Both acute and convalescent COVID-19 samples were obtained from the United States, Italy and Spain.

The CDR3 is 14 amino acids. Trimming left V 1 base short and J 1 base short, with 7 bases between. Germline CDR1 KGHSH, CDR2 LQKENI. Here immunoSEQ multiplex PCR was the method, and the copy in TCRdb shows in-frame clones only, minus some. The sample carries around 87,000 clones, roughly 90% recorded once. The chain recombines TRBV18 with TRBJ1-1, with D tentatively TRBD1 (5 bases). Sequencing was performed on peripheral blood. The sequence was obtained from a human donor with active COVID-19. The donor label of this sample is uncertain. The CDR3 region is CASSPQTGNTEAFF. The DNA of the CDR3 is TGTGCCAGCTCACCACAAACAGGGAACACTGAAGCTTTCTTT.